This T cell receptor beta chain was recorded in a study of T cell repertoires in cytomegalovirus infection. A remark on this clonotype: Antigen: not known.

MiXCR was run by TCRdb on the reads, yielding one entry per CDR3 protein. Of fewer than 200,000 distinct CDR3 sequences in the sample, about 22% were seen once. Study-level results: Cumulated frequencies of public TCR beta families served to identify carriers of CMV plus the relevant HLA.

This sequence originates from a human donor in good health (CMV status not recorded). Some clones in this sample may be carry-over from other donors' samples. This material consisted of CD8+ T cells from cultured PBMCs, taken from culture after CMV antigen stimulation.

CDR3 region: CASCIRPWDTQYF. The CDR3 region has the DNA TGTGCCAGCTGTATCCGCCCTTGGGATACGCAGTATTTT. The chain carries TRBV27 and TRBJ2-3; D remains ambiguous. Germline V CDR1 and CDR2: MNHEY, SMNVEV (reference sequence). The CDR3 covers 13 residues. Deletions cut 8 bases from V and 6 bases from J, with 15 bases between.